This T cell receptor beta chain was recorded in a study of blood T cell repertoires in COVID-19. Sequencing used immunoSEQ multiplex PCR; TCRdb keeps in-frame clones, though not all of them. The sample consists of more than 150,000 clones, about 82% of them appearing once. CDR1 is SGHNT and CDR2 is YYREEE in the germline V gene (reference sequence). The V segment lost 0 bases and the J segment 0 bases; nucleotides outside the gene matches: 2. The CDR3 is 16 residues long. Sequenced input: peripheral blood. The origin of this receptor is a woman in her twenties or thirties with acute or convalescent COVID-19. The chain employs TRBV5-4 and TRBJ2-2, with 7 bases matching TRBD1. DNA of the CDR3: TGTGCCAGCAGCTTGGGTGGGACAGCGAACACCGGGGAGCTGTTTTTT. Protein: CASSLGGTANTGELFF. Together with reference TRBV5-4 and TRBJ2-2, the CDR3 gives the full variable domain: ETGVTQSPTHLIKTRGQQVTLRCSSQSGHNTVSWYQQALGQGPQFIFQYYREEENGRGNFPPRFSGLQFPNYSSELNVNALELDDSALYLCASSLGGTANTGELFFGEGSRLTVL.